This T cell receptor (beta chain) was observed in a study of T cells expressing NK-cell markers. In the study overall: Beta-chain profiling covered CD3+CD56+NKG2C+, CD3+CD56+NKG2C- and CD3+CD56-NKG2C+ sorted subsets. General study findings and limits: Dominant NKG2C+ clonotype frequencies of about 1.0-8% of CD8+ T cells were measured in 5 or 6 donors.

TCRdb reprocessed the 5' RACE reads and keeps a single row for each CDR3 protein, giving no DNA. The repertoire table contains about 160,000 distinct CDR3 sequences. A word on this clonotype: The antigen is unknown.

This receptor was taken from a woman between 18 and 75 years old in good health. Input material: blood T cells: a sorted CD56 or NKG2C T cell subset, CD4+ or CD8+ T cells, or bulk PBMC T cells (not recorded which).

This CDR3 is CASTRASHEQFF. J is TRBJ2-1 and V is TRBV12-3 or TRBV12-4; TCRdb's D gene call, TRBD2, goes unchecked for lack of DNA. This CDR3 comprises 12 residues.